This T cell receptor (beta chain) was recovered during a study of blood T cell repertoires in COVID-19. Using immunoSEQ multiplex PCR, the repertoire was profiled, and TCRdb retains in-frame clones only, with some absent. Among about 150,000 clones, approximately 82% were seen once, and the ten largest hold about 10%. The CDR3 is 16 residues long. Germline V gene lookup returns CDR1 LGHDT and CDR2 YNNKEL (reference sequence). V shed 3 bases and J 8 bases; nucleotides not matched to a gene: 13. The specimen sequenced was peripheral blood. The chain couples TRBV3-1 (or the pseudogene TRBV3-2) to TRBJ1-2; 9 bases map to TRBD1. The clonotype comes from a woman older than 75 with active or convalescent COVID-19. The CDR3 spells CASSQNKEGTGNGYTF. CDR3 DNA: TGTGCCAGCAGCCAGAATAAAGAGGGGACAGGGAACGGCTACACCTTC.